This T cell receptor beta chain was captured by sequencing in a study of shared clonotypes between healthy human individuals. Sequencing was performed with immunoSEQ multiplex PCR; in TCRdb, only in-frame clones are kept and a portion is missing. This table has 2 million to 3 million clones, under 95% appearing once. Germline values: CDR1 LNHDA, CDR2 SQIVND (reference sequence). The V and J ends lost 5 bases and 2 bases respectively, with 20 bases between them. This CDR3 has 17 residues. The TCR sequence derives from a young man in good health. Some clones in this sample may be carry-over from other donors' samples. The chain couples TRBV19 to TRBJ2-3; tentative D call: TRBD2 (6 bases). Material for sequencing was naive CD4+ T cells from PBMCs. The subset was: CD45RA+ positively selected. CDR3 region: CASSPVMGGKITDTQYF. The CDR3 bases are TGTGCCAGTAGTCCCGTAATGGGCGGGAAGATCACAGATACGCAGTATTTT.